These 16 T cell receptor beta chains were sequenced from one sample in a study of OX40 agonist ivuxolimab in advanced cancers. Measured with immunoSEQ multiplex PCR; TCRdb has only the in-frame clones, and not every one. The table lists 30,000 to 40,000 clones, roughly 89% of them singletons. Sample: CD4+ or CD8+ T cells sorted from blood, taken in a trial of the OX40 agonist ivuxolimab. The origin of the receptors is an adult with an advanced solid tumor such as melanoma, head and neck, liver or kidney cancer.

The CDR3: CASRTGGEKLFF. The CDR3 DNA reads as TGTGCCAGCAGGACAGGGGGTGAAAAACTGTTTTTT. The rearrangement joins TRBV6-5 to TRBJ1-4; 9 bases line up with TRBD1. After removal of 6 bases from V and 7 bases from J, the junction contained 0 bases not matched to a gene. The germline gives CDR1 MNHEY, CDR2 SVGAGI. This CDR3 contains 12 residues.

The chain has TRBV6-1 and TRBJ1-5; D might be TRBD1 (5 bases). Germline loops: CDR1 MNHNS, CDR2 SASEGT. Trimming took off 6 bases at V and 3 bases at J, with 9 bases between the two ends. The CDR3 length is 13 residues. CDR3 sequence (DNA): TGTGCCAGCAGGACAGTTTCCAATCAGCCCCAGCATTTT. Residues: CASRTVSNQPQHF.

For this clone: The sample carries other DNA sequences with the same CDR3. The rearrangement joins TRBV7-9 to TRBJ2-1, with D possibly being TRBD2 (5 bases). The CDR3 is 13 residues long. Germline V gene lookup returns CDR1 SEHNR and CDR2 FQNEAQ (reference sequence). V lost 1 base, J lost 6 bases, and 7 bases lay in between. CDR3 loop: CASSLGTSNEQFF. CDR3 DNA: TGTGCCAGCAGCTTAGGGACTTCCAATGAGCAGTTCTTC.

The V and J genes are TRBV28 and TRBJ2-5; 7 bases match TRBD1. The V and J ends lost 6 bases and 5 bases, in that order; junction bases with no gene match: 9. The CDR3 totals 14 residues. Germline V gene lookup returns CDR1 MDHEN and CDR2 SYDVKM. CDR3 amino acids: CASSRGQKRETQYF. In nucleotides, the CDR3 is TGTGCCAGCAGCCGGGGACAGAAGAGGGAGACCCAGTACTTC.

This clone was seen once. The V and J genes are TRBV30 and TRBJ1-1; 10 positions agree with TRBD1. Germline-derived CDR1 and CDR2 are GTSNPN and SVGIG (reference sequence). The CDR3 is made up of 15 amino acids. Trimming removed 1 base from V and 4 bases from J; junction bases left unmatched: 6. CDR3 protein: CAWSGQGARGTEAFF. In DNA, the CDR3 is TGTGCCTGGAGTGGACAGGGGGCAAGGGGCACTGAAGCTTTCTTT.

There are a few counts of this clone. The chain uses TRBV5-1 and TRBJ1-4; D perhaps matches TRBD1 (6 bases). With 3 bases removed from V and 5 bases from J, the gap between germline ends came to 14 bases. Germline CDR1 is SGHRS and CDR2 is YFSETQ. The CDR3 covers 15 residues. CDR3 bases: TGCGCCAGCAGCTGGATGACAGGAGAAAATGAAAAACTGTTTTTT. Its protein is CASSWMTGENEKLFF.

The chain has TRBV5-5 and TRBJ2-5, with 11 bases matching TRBD1. V was pared by 0 bases and J by 5 bases, with 3 bases of the junction left unmatched. Looked up from germline, CDR1 is SGHKS and CDR2 is YYEKEE (reference sequence). The CDR3 is 15 residues long. This CDR3 reads CASSLEDRGLETQYF. Here the CDR3 DNA reads TGTGCCAGCAGCTTGGAGGACAGGGGGCTGGAGACCCAGTACTTC. The complete variable domain, with remaining parts taken from reference TRBV5-5 and TRBJ2-5, reads DAGVTQSPTHLIKTRGQQVTLRCSPISGHKSVSWYQQVLGQGPQFIFQYYEKEERGRGNFPDRFSARQFPNYSSELNVNALLLGDSALYLCASSLEDRGLETQYFGPGTRLLVL.

The chain joins TRBV6-5 to TRBJ1-1, with D hard to call. Germline V gene lookup returns CDR1 MNHEY and CDR2 SVGAGI. The ends were cut back, 0 bases at V and 6 bases at J, with 17 bases in the middle. The CDR3 is 16 residues long. CDR3 sequence reads: CASSYSLVAGSSEAFF. The CDR3 nucleotides read TGTGCCAGCAGTTACTCGTTAGTGGCGGGCTCATCTGAAGCTTTCTTT.

This chain connects TRBV5-8 to TRBJ1-5; 10 bases are shared with TRBD1. CDR1 is SGHTS and CDR2 is YDEGEE in the germline V gene. The CDR3 contains 17 residues. J was trimmed by 5 bases and V by 1 base; bases with no gene match: 9. This CDR3 is CASSLTLGTGVDQPQHF. The DNA of the CDR3 is TGTGCCAGCAGCTTGACCCTCGGGACAGGGGTAGATCAGCCCCAGCATTTT.

The chain uses TRBV29-1 and TRBJ2-1, with 9 positions matching TRBD1. The CDR3 extends over 15 amino acids. Germline loops: CDR1 SQVTM, CDR2 ANQGSEA. The CDR3 coding sequence is TGCACTCCACGGGAGGACAGGGGCAACCACAATGAGCAGTTCTTC. Its translation: CTPREDRGNHNEQFF.

This rearrangement joins TRBV6-7 to TRBJ2-5; D might be TRBD1 (6 bases). Gene TRBJ2-7 matches the end of the DNA better, so the J call may be wrong. TRBV6-7 is an ORF for which the function is uncertain. This CDR3 spans 15 amino acids. The CDR3 bases are TGTGCCAGCAGTTACTCGGTACAGGGTGAGTACGAGCAGTACTTC. It yields the protein CASSYSVQGEYEQYF.

The rearrangement uses TRBV28 and TRBJ2-3; 8 nucleotides match TRBD2. V was clipped by 2 bases and J by 4 bases; unmatched bases: 2. Germline values: CDR1 MDHEN, CDR2 SYDVKM. CDR3 length: 14 amino acids. In nucleotides, the CDR3 is TGTGCCAGCAGTTTAACGGGAGGGGCAGATACGCAGTATTTT. Translated: CASSLTGGADTQYF.

The J gene is TRBJ1-3, the V gene TRBV5-1; D might be TRBD1 (6 bases). The germline CDR1 and CDR2 sequences are SGHRS and YFSETQ. The CDR3 spans 14 residues. V was trimmed by 2 bases and J by 0 bases, leaving 6 bases between them. DNA for the CDR3: TGCGCCAGCAGCTTACAGGGCTCTGGAAACACCATATATTTT. It yields the protein CASSLQGSGNTIYF.

This clone showed up just once. The rearrangement uses TRBV5-6 and TRBJ1-2; D remains ambiguous. Germline V gene data show CDR1 as SGHDT and CDR2 as YYEEEE. V was pared by 5 bases and J by 3 bases, with 17 bases between. The CDR3 extends over 15 amino acids. CDR3 sequence (DNA): TGTGCCAGCAGGATCCCCGGGCCCCAAGACTATGGCTACACCTTC. As protein: CASRIPGPQDYGYTF.

This rearrangement joins TRBV6-5 to TRBJ1-1; D gene unclear. The germline V gene has CDR1 MNHEY and CDR2 SVGAGI. This CDR3 contains 15 residues. Trimming removed 0 bases at V and 1 base at J, with 9 bases between. The CDR3 DNA follows: TGTGCCAGCAGTTACTCCGGGGTGTCGAACACTGAAGCTTTCTTT. It translates to CASSYSGVSNTEAFF.

This clone was seen a handful of times. The V and J genes are TRBV28 and TRBJ1-1; 8 positions match TRBD1. The germline CDR1 and CDR2 sequences are MDHEN and SYDVKM. CDR3 length equals 13 residues. Trimming cost V 8 bases and J 0 bases; bases outside gene matches: 2. CDR3 bases: TGTGCCAGCCAGGGGGCGATGAACACTGAAGCTTTCTTT. Translation: CASQGAMNTEAFF.